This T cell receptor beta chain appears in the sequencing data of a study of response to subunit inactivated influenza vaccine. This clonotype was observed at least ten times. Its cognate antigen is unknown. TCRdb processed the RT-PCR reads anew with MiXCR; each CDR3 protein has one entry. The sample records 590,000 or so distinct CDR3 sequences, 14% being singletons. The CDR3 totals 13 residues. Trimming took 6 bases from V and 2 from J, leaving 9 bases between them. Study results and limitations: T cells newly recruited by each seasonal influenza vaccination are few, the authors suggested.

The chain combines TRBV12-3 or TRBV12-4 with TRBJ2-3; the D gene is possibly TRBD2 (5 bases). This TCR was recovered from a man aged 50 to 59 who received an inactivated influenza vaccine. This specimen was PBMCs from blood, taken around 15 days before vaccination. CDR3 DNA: TGTGCCAGCAGAACCGGGGTCACAGATACGCAGTATTTT. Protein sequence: CASRTGVTDTQYF.